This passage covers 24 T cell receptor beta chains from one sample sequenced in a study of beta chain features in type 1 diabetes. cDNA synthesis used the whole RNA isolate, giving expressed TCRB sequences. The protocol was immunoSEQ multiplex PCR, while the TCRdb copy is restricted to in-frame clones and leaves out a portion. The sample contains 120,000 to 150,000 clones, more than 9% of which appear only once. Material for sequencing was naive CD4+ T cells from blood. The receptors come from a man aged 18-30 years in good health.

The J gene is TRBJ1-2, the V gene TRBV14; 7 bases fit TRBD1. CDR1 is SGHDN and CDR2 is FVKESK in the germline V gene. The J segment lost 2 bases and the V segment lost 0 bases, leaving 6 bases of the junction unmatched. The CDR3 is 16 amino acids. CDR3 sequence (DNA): TGTGCCAGCAGCCAAGAAAGACAGGGCCCAAACTATGGCTACACCTTC. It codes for CASSQERQGPNYGYTF.

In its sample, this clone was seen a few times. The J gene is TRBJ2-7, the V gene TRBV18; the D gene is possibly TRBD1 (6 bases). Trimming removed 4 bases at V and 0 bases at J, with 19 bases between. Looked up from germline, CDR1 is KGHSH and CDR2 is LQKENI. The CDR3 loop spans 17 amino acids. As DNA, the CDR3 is TGTGCCAGCTCACTAAACCGGGAACAACAGGGCTCCTACGAGCAGTACTTC. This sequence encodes CASSLNREQQGSYEQYF.

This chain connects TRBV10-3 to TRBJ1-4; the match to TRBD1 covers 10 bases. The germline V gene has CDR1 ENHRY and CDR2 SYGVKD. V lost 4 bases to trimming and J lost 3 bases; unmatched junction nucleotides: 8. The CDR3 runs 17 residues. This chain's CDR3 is CAISGGQGIIPNEKLFF. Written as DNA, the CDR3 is TGTGCCATCAGTGGGGGACAGGGGATTATCCCTAATGAAAAACTGTTTTTT.

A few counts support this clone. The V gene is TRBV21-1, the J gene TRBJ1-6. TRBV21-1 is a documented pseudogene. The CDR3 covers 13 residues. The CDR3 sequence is CASTEGGYSPLHF. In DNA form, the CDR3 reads TGTGCCAGCACCGAGGGAGGGTATTCACCCCTCCACTTT.

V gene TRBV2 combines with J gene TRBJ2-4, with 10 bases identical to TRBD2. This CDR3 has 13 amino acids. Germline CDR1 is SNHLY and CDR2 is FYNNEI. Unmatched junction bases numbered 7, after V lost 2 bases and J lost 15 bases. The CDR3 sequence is CASSEKRGGFRYF. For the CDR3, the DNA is TGTGCCAGCAGTGAAAAGCGGGGGGGCTTTCGGTACTTC. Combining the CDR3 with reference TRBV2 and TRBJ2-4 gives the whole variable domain EPEVTQTPSHQVTQMGQEVILRCVPISNHLYFYWYRQILGQKVEFLVSFYNNEISEKSEIFDDQFSVERPDGSNFTLKIRSTKLEDSAMYFCASSEKRGGFRYFGAGTRLSVL.

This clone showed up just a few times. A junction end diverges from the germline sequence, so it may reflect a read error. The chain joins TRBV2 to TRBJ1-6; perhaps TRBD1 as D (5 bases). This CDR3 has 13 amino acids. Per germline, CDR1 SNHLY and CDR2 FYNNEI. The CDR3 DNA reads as TGTGCCAGCGGTGACAGCGAAAATTCACCCCTCCACTTT. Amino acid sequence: CASGDSENSPLHF. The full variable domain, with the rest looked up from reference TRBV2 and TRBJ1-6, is EPEVTQTPSHQVTQMGQEVILRCVPISNHLYFYWYRQILGQKVEFLVSFYNNEISEKSEIFDDQFSVERPDGSNFTLKIRSTKLEDSAMYFCASGDSENSPLHFGNGTRLTVT.

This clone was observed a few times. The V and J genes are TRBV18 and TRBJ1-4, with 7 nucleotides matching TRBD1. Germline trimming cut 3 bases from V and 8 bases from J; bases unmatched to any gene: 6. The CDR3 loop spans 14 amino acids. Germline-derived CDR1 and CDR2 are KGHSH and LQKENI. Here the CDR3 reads CASSPGRGNEKLFF. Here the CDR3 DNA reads TGTGCCAGCTCACCGGGCAGGGGGAACGAAAAACTGTTTTTT.

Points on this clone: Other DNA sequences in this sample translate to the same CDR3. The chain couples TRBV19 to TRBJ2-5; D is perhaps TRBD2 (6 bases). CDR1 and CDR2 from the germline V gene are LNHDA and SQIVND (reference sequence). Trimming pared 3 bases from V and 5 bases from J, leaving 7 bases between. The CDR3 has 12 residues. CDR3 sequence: CASSIRGETQYF. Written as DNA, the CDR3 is TGTGCCAGTAGTATCCGGGGGGAGACCCAGTACTTC.

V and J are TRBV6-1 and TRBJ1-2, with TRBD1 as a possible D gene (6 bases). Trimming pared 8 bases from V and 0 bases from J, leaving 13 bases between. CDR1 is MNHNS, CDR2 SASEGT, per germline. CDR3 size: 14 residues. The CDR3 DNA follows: TGTGCCAGCCAAACAGGGTCTGCTAACTATGGCTACACCTTC. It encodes CASQTGSANYGYTF.

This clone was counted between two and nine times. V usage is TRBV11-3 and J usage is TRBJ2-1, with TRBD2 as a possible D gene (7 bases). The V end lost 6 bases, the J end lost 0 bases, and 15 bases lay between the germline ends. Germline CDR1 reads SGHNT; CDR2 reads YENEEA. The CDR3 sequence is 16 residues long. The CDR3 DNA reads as TGTGCCAGCAGTCCTCGGGGGGCAAGCTCCTACAATGAGCAGTTCTTC. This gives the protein CASSPRGASSYNEQFF.

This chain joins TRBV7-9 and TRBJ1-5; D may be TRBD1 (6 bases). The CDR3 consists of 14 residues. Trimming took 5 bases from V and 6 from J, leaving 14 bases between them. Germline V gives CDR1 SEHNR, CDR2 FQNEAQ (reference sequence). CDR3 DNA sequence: TGTGCCAGCAGCCCCTTAGAAGGGGGTCAGCCCCAGCATTTT. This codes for CASSPLEGGQPQHF.

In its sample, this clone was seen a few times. CDR3 amino acids: CASSSLQGSNYGYTF. CDR3 nucleotide sequence: TGTGCCAGTAGTTCACTACAGGGTTCGAACTATGGCTACACCTTC. V is TRBV19 and J is TRBJ1-2, with a possible D match to TRBD1 (6 bases). This CDR3 comprises 15 residues. Trimming took 5 bases from V and 2 from J, leaving 15 bases between them. Germline loops: CDR1 LNHDA, CDR2 SQIVND (reference sequence).

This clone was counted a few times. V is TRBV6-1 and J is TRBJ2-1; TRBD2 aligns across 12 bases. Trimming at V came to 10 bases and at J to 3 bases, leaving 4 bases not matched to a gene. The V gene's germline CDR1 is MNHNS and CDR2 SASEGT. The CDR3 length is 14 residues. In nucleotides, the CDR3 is TGTGCCACCCTGACTAGCGGGGGCTACAATGAGCAGTTCTTC. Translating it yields CATLTSGGYNEQFF.

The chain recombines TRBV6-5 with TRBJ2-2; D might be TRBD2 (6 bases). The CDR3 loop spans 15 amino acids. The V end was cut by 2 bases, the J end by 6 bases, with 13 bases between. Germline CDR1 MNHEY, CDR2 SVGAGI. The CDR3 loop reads CASSYEVGGAGELFF. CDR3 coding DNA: TGTGCCAGCAGTTACGAGGTGGGAGGCGCCGGGGAGCTGTTTTTT.

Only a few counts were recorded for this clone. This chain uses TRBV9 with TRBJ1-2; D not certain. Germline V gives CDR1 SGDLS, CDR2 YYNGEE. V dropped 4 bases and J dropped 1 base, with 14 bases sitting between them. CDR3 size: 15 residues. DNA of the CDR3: TGTGCCAGCAGCTTGCGGGTCGATTATAACTATGGCTACACCTTC. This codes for CASSLRVDYNYGYTF.

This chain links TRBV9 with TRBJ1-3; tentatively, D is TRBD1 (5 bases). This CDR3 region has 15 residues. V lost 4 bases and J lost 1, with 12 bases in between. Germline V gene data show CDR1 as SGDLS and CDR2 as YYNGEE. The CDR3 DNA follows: TGTGCCAGCAGCATAGACAGTTTTTCTGGAAACACCATATATTTT. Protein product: CASSIDSFSGNTIYF.

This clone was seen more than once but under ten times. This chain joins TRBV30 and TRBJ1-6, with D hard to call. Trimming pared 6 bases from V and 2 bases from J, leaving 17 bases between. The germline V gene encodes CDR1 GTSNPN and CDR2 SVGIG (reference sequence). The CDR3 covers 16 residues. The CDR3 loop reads CACPRELGTYNSPLHF. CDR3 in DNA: TGTGCCTGCCCTCGGGAGCTTGGAACCTATAATTCACCCCTCCACTTT.

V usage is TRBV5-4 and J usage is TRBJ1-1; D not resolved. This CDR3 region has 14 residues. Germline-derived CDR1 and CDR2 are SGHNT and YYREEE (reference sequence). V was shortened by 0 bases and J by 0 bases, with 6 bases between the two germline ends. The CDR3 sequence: CASSLDRVNTEAFF. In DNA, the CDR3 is TGTGCCAGCAGCTTGGACCGAGTGAACACTGAAGCTTTCTTT.

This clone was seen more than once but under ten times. The CDR3 is CAISERSRGLGEQYF. CDR3 DNA: TGTGCCATCAGTGAGCGGAGCAGGGGGCTGGGGGAGCAGTACTTC. This rearrangement joins TRBV10-3 to TRBJ2-5; 8 bases map to TRBD1. V trimming: 2 bases; J trimming: 11 bases; junction bases outside the gene matches: 13. This CDR3 is 15 amino acids long. CDR1 and CDR2 (germline): ENHRY, SYGVKD.

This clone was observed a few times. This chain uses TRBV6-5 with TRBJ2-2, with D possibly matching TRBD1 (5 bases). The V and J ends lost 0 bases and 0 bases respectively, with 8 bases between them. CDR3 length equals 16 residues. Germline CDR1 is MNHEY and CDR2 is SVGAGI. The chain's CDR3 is CASSYSPTANTGELFF. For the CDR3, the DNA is TGTGCCAGCAGTTACTCGCCGACAGCGAACACCGGGGAGCTGTTTTTT.

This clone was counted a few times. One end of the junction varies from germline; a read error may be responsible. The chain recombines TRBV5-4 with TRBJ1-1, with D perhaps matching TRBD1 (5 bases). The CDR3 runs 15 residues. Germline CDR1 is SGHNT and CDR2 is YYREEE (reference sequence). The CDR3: CASSLTRVGSPEAFF. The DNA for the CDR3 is TGCGCCAGCAGCCTTACCAGGGTGGGGTCCCCTGAAGCTTTCTTT.

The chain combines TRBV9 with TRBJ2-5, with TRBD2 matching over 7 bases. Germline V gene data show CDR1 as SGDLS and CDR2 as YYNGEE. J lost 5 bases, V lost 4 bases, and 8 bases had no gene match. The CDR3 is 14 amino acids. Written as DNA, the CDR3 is TGTGCCAGCAGCTCGACACTAGCGCGGGAGACCCAGTACTTC. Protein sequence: CASSSTLARETQYF.

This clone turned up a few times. CDR3 DNA: TGCAGCGTTGATCTCACTTTCAATCAGCCCCAGCATTTT. Its translation: CSVDLTFNQPQHF. This chain connects TRBV29-1 to TRBJ1-5, with D unclear. This CDR3 region has 13 residues. Trimming pared 3 bases from V and 3 bases from J, leaving 9 bases between. Germline V gene data show CDR1 as SQVTM and CDR2 as ANQGSEA. The whole variable domain, filled in from reference TRBV29-1 and TRBJ1-5, reads SAVISQKPSRDICQRGTSLTIQCQVDSQVTMMFWYRQQPGQSLTLIATANQGSEATYESGFVIDKFPISRPNLTFSTLTVSNMSPEDSSIYLCSVDLTFNQPQHFGDGTRLSIL.

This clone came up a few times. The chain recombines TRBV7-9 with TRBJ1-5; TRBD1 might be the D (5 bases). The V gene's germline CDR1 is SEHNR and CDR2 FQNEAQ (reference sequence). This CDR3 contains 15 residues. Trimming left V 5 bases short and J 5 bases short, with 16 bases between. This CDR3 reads CASSASGSSYQPQHF. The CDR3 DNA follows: TGTGCCAGCAGCGCCTCAGGGTCCTCTTATCAGCCCCAGCATTTT.